This T cell receptor beta chain comes out of a study of CD8 T cells in ankylosing spondylitis. Findings and caveats of the study: Reportedly, disease-linked clones are significantly enriched in ankylosing spondylitis patients' matched synovial fluid. There was a TCR beta motif, made of roughly eight highly homologous variants, that appeared characteristic of ankylosing spondylitis blood.

Germline V lookup: CDR1 SEHNR, CDR2 FQNEAQ (reference sequence). This CDR3 has 15 amino acids. The junction had 5 bases not matched to a gene; V was cut back by 4 bases and J by 4 bases. Making the TCR beta libraries involved quantitative 5'-RACE with molecular barcodes. TCRdb re-derived calls from the 5' RACE reads in MiXCR, one entry per CDR3 protein. The sample comprises 650,000 to 800,000 distinct CDR3 sequences, roughly 19% of which are singletons, and approximately 18% rests with the top ten. A remark on this clonotype: The antigen is not known.

The J gene is TRBJ2-7, the V gene TRBV7-9; 12 bases match TRBD1. Specimen: blood, either unsorted or a sorted T cell fraction (not recorded which). The sequence was collected from a male donor with ankylosing spondylitis. The CDR3 DNA reads as TGTGCCAGCAGCTCCCGGGGACAGGGGGCATACGAGCAGTACTTC. Translation gives CASSSRGQGAYEQYF.